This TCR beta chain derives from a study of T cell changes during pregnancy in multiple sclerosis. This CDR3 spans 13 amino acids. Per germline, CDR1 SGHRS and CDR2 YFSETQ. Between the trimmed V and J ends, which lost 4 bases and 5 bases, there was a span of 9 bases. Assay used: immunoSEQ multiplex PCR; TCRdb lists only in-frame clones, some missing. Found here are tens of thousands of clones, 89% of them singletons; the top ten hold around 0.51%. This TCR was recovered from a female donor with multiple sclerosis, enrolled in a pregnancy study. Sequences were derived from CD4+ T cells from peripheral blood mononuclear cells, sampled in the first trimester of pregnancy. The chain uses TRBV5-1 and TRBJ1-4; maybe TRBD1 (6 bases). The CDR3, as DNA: TGCGCCAGCAGCACCGGACAGAATGAAAAACTGTTTTTT. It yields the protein CASSTGQNEKLFF.